The T cell receptor (beta chain) under discussion was sequenced for a study of T-cell memory formation after mild COVID-19. The study's findings and limits: Researchers could not confirm that second-wave clones peaking on day 37 targeted SARS-CoV-2. CD4+ contracting clones were found mainly in CM and EM, and CD8+ ones in EMRA. Later expanders leaned toward CD4+, whereas clones contracting from day 15 to 85 were balanced CD4/CD8.

The germline V gene has CDR1 SEHNR and CDR2 FQNEAQ (reference sequence). The V gene lost 5 bases and the J gene lost 0 bases, with 14 bases spanning the gap. The length of the CDR3 is 16 residues. MiXCR, run by TCRdb on the 5' RACE reads, gives a single entry per CDR3 protein. The repertoire includes 120,000 to 150,000 distinct CDR3 sequences, around 15% of them detected once, and less than 30% sits in the top ten. As for this clonotype: Its target is not known.

The receptor was derived from an adult woman who had mild COVID-19 (a few samples of this study predate the infection). Cell type and time point are not known. Sequencing was done on a sample of PBMCs or a T cell subset sorted from them (not recorded which). This sequence joins TRBV7-9 and TRBJ2-4; D is possibly TRBD1 (7 bases). The CDR3 reads CASSPGDSLAKNIQYF. The CDR3 bases are TGTGCCAGCAGCCCGGGGGACAGCCTAGCCAAAAACATTCAGTACTTC.